The 24 T cell receptor beta chains presented below share a single source sample, sequenced in a study of blood T cell repertoires in COVID-19 (dated by TCRdb to 2020 to 2022). Libraries were made using the immunoSEQ multiplex PCR assay. In its TCRdb copy, this immuneACCESS table keeps in-frame sequences only and misses some clones. Where compared with another copy, unresolved V genes explain less than half of these, and the others have no known cause. This sample holds some 170,000 clones; about 88% were observed only once. The ten largest clones capture around 1.2% of the sample. The sequenced material came from PBMCs or T cells enriched from blood (not recorded which). Receptors were obtained from a human donor with acute COVID-19. The donor label of this sample is uncertain.

The chain joins TRBV3-1 (or the pseudogene TRBV3-2) to TRBJ2-5; no firm D call. CDR1 is LGHDT and CDR2 is YNNKEL in the germline V gene (reference sequence). Trimming stripped 4 bases from V and 4 bases from J, with 7 bases between. There are 12 residues in the CDR3. The CDR3 loop is CASSLSVETQYF. CDR3 sequence (DNA): TGTGCCAGCAGCCTCAGTGTAGAGACCCAGTACTTC.

This chain connects TRBV29-1 to TRBJ1-1, with D perhaps matching TRBD1 (5 bases). The germline V and J ends were trimmed by 6 bases and 1 base, with 18 bases remaining between them. CDR1 and CDR2 from the germline V gene are SQVTM and ANQGSEA. The CDR3 sequence is 15 residues long. Here the CDR3 reads CSVRPSGGWNTEAFF. The CDR3, as DNA: TGCAGCGTCCGACCTTCCGGGGGGTGGAACACTGAAGCTTTCTTT.

This chain joins TRBV11-2 and TRBJ2-3; 13 positions agree with TRBD2. This CDR3 contains 19 residues. V lost 5 bases to trimming and J lost 5 bases; unmatched junction nucleotides: 16. Germline V gene sequence: CDR1 SGHAT, CDR2 FQNNGV. The CDR3 region has the DNA TGTGCCAGCAGCCCCCTAATTGGGACTAGCGGGGCACCCGGAGATACGCAGTATTTT. Protein sequence: CASSPLIGTSGAPGDTQYF.

This chain connects TRBV25-1 to TRBJ2-3, with 9 bases aligning to TRBD2. The trim removed 4 bases at V and 5 bases at J, leaving 10 bases unmatched. This CDR3 is built from 16 residues. In germline, CDR1 is MGHDK, CDR2 SYGVNS. The CDR3 loop is CASSANLRAGGDTQYF. The CDR3 bases are TGTGCCAGCAGTGCAAACCTTCGAGCGGGGGGAGATACGCAGTATTTT.

The chain uses TRBV15 and TRBJ2-1; a weak D match, TRBD2 (5 bases). The CDR3 consists of 15 residues. Germline loops: CDR1 LNHNV, CDR2 YYDKDF (reference sequence). The germline V and J ends were trimmed by 0 bases and 5 bases, with 11 bases remaining between them. In DNA form, the CDR3 reads TGTGCCACCAGCAGAGAGCGGCGGCGGGACAATGAGCAGTTCTTC. It specifies CATSRERRRDNEQFF.

The chain links TRBV2 to TRBJ1-3; 7 bases match TRBD1. The CDR3 length is 18 residues. Trimming cost V 0 bases and J 0 bases; bases outside gene matches: 8. Germline CDR1 SNHLY, CDR2 FYNNEI. The CDR3 reads CASSEAPRGKSSGNTIYF. The CDR3 DNA follows: TGTGCCAGCAGTGAAGCGCCCAGGGGGAAGAGCTCTGGAAACACCATATATTTT.

The V gene is TRBV7-6, the J gene TRBJ1-5; unclear D gene. This CDR3 contains 17 residues. Germline-derived CDR1 and CDR2 are SGHVS and FNYEAQ. V dropped 8 bases and J dropped 1 base, with 21 bases sitting between them. The CDR3, as DNA: TGTGCCAGCTCCTTAGGCCCACTGAGAGGAAGCAATCAGCCCCAGCATTTT. It codes for CASSLGPLRGSNQPQHF. The whole variable domain, remainder taken from reference TRBV7-6 and TRBJ1-5, is GAGVSQSPRYKVTKRGQDVALRCDPISGHVSLYWYRQALGQGPEFLTYFNYEAQQDKSGLPNDRFSAERPEGSISTLTIQRTEQRDSAMYRCASSLGPLRGSNQPQHFGDGTRLSIL.

In this sample, this clone turned up once. The J gene is TRBJ2-7, the V gene TRBV5-1; a possible D gene is TRBD2 (6 bases). This CDR3 is 14 amino acids long. The V and J ends lost 3 bases and 5 bases respectively, with 15 bases between them. The germline V gene has CDR1 SGHRS and CDR2 YFSETQ. CDR3 loop: CASSSGPPGDEQYF. The CDR3 DNA sequence: TGCGCCAGCAGCTCGGGGCCCCCGGGGGACGAGCAGTACTTC.

The chain links TRBV12-3 or TRBV12-4 to TRBJ2-5, with D maybe TRBD2 (5 bases). With 5 bases removed from V and 4 bases from J, the gap between germline ends came to 8 bases. The CDR3 loop spans 12 amino acids. In DNA, the CDR3 is TGTGCCAGCAGTCCCGCGGGAGAGACCCAGTACTTC. It encodes CASSPAGETQYF.

For the CDR3, the DNA is TGTGCCAGCAGATACACTTTAGCGGGGGACAATGAGCAGTTCTTC. Residues: CASRYTLAGDNEQFF. V gene TRBV9 combines with J gene TRBJ2-1; 9 bases map to TRBD2. The ends lost 5 bases at V and 5 bases at J; junction bases unmatched: 8. CDR1 SGDLS and CDR2 YYNGEE come from the germline V gene. There are 15 residues in the CDR3.

The genes are TRBV7-3 and TRBJ2-7, with TRBD1 identical over 11 bases. This CDR3 has 14 residues. The germline gives CDR1 SGHTA, CDR2 FQGTGA. With 5 bases clipped from V and 5 bases from J, the junction kept 5 bases outside the gene matches. In DNA form, the CDR3 reads TGTGCCAGCAGCCCCGGGACAGGGGGTAACGAGCAGTACTTC. Its translation is CASSPGTGGNEQYF.

This clone was picked up a small number of times. The chain carries TRBV6-6 and TRBJ2-7; a possible D gene is TRBD1 (5 bases). CDR3 size: 13 residues. Trimming removed 5 bases from V and 5 bases from J, with 13 bases in between. Germline V gene sequence: CDR1 MNHNY, CDR2 SVGAGI (reference sequence). CDR3 nucleotide sequence: TGTGCCAGCAGTCTCACAGGTCTAGACGAGCAGTACTTC. This translates into CASSLTGLDEQYF.

Only a few counts were recorded for this clone. The rearrangement joins TRBV18 to TRBJ1-6, with a tentative D call TRBD1 (6 bases). V shed 1 base and J shed 8 bases, with 9 bases lying between them. CDR3 length: 14 residues. Germline values: CDR1 KGHSH, CDR2 LQKENI. CDR3 in amino acids: CASSPQGVDSPLHF. The CDR3, as DNA: TGTGCCAGCTCACCACAGGGGGTGGATTCACCCCTCCACTTT. Full variable domain (rest looked up from reference TRBV18 and TRBJ1-6): NAGVMQNPRHLVRRRGQEARLRCSPMKGHSHVYWYRQLPEEGLKFMVYLQKENIIDESGMPKERFSAEFPKEGPSILRIQQVVRGDSAAYFCASSPQGVDSPLHFGNGTRLTVT.

J is TRBJ1-2 and V is TRBV19; TRBD1 might be the D (6 bases). Trimming cost V 6 bases and J 5 bases, with 13 bases left between them. CDR3 length equals 13 residues. Germline loops: CDR1 LNHDA, CDR2 SQIVND (reference sequence). CDR3 sequence reads: CASSYDRPYGYTF. The CDR3 DNA follows: TGTGCCAGTAGCTATGACAGGCCTTATGGCTACACCTTC.

This clone has just one count. V is TRBV9 and J is TRBJ2-3; TRBD2 aligns across 8 bases. Trimming took 0 bases from V and 3 from J; bases not matched to a gene: 3. The germline gives CDR1 SGDLS, CDR2 YYNGEE. The CDR3 sequence is 15 residues long. In DNA form, the CDR3 reads TGTGCCAGCAGCGTAGTTACGGGGGGGACAGATACGCAGTATTTT. Amino acids: CASSVVTGGTDTQYF. Combining the CDR3 with reference TRBV9 and TRBJ2-3 gives the whole variable domain DSGVTQTPKHLITATGQRVTLRCSPRSGDLSVYWYQQSLDQGLQFLIQYYNGEERAKGNILERFSAQQFPDLHSELNLSSLELGDSALYFCASSVVTGGTDTQYFGPGTRLTVL.

The CDR3 region has the DNA TGTGCCAGCAGCCCCCTAGAAATTACAGGTGGAAACACCATATATTTT. Encoded protein: CASSPLEITGGNTIYF. The chain employs TRBV9 and TRBJ1-3; maybe TRBD1 (5 bases). From germline, CDR1 is SGDLS and CDR2 YYNGEE. V gave up 4 bases and J gave up 3 bases, with 17 bases separating them. The CDR3 length is 16 residues.

The rearrangement joins TRBV3-1 (or the pseudogene TRBV3-2) to TRBJ1-1, with D maybe TRBD1 (5 bases). Trimming took 3 bases from V and 1 from J, leaving 12 bases between them. The germline gives CDR1 LGHDT, CDR2 YNNKEL (reference sequence). This CDR3 has 15 residues. CDR3 DNA: TGTGCCAGCAGCCATGAAGGGCAGGGGAACACTGAAGCTTTCTTT. Its translation: CASSHEGQGNTEAFF.

The chain combines TRBV10-1 with TRBJ2-3; 12 bases are a match to TRBD2. Germline CDR1 is WNHNN and CDR2 is SYGVQD (reference sequence). This CDR3 region has 19 residues. After removal of 11 bases from V and 0 bases from J, the junction contained 18 bases not matched to a gene. The chain's CDR3 is CAAPPRLAGAQLSTDTQYF. Written as DNA, the CDR3 is TGCGCCGCCCCGCCCCGACTAGCGGGGGCCCAACTTAGCACAGATACGCAGTATTTT.

The rearrangement uses TRBV4-2 and TRBJ1-2, with 8 bases aligning to TRBD1. Germline V gene data show CDR1 as LGHNA and CDR2 as YNFKEQ. The V gene end was trimmed by 0 bases and the J gene end by 2 bases; junction bases not matched to a gene: 2. This CDR3 is 15 amino acids long. The CDR3 bases are TGTGCCAGCAGCCAAGAGACAGGGGCAAACTATGGCTACACCTTC. Its protein product is CASSQETGANYGYTF.

This chain joins TRBV25-1 and TRBJ2-1; 9 nucleotides match TRBD1. The germline CDR1 and CDR2 sequences are MGHDK and SYGVNS. CDR3 length: 14 residues. The V segment lost 8 bases and the J segment 6 bases; nucleotides outside the gene matches: 8. The CDR3 loop reads CASSGTGYGNEQFF. The CDR3 region has the DNA TGTGCCAGCTCCGGGACAGGGTACGGCAATGAGCAGTTCTTC.

This clone occurred a few times. The gene calls are TRBV7-3 and TRBJ2-1, with 8 bases lining up with TRBD2. This CDR3 spans 16 amino acids. Germline V gene sequence: CDR1 SGHTA, CDR2 FQGTGA. The junction had 18 bases not matched to a gene; V was cut back by 5 bases and J by 12 bases. The CDR3 DNA sequence: TGTGCCAGCAGCCCTGAGCCGGGACTAGGGTATCTGGGGCAGTTCTTC. Residues: CASSPEPGLGYLGQFF.

There are a few counts of this clone. The chain recombines TRBV7-9 with TRBJ2-3; unclear D gene. V lost 5 bases and J lost 0, with 15 bases in between. The length of the CDR3 is 16 residues. CDR1 is SEHNR and CDR2 is FQNEAQ in the germline V gene (reference sequence). The CDR3 DNA follows: TGTGCCAGCAGCCTCTACGGTGTATCTAGCACAGATACGCAGTATTTT. Translation: CASSLYGVSSTDTQYF. Complete variable domain (other parts from reference TRBV7-9 and TRBJ2-3): DTGVSQNPRHKITKRGQNVTFRCDPISEHNRLYWYRQTLGQGPEFLTYFQNEAQLEKSRLLSDRFSAERPKGSFSTLEIQRTEQGDSAMYLCASSLYGVSSTDTQYFGPGTRLTVL.

The chain carries TRBV15 and TRBJ1-1, with unresolved D. CDR1 is LNHNV, CDR2 YYDKDF, per germline (reference sequence). V shed 0 bases and J shed 5 bases, with 10 bases lying between them. This CDR3 has 14 amino acids. In DNA, the CDR3 is TGTGCCACCAGCAGAGATGGAGCGAGGACTGAAGCTTTCTTT. Protein: CATSRDGARTEAFF.

The sample holds a few counts of this clone. The gene calls are TRBV30 and TRBJ1-3, with D uncertain. This CDR3 spans 11 amino acids. V was pared by 0 bases and J by 5 bases, with 2 bases between. Germline V CDR1 and CDR2: GTSNPN, SVGIG (reference sequence). CDR3 nucleotides: TGTGCCTGGAGTGTTAGAAACACCATATATTTT. Residues: CAWSVRNTIYF.